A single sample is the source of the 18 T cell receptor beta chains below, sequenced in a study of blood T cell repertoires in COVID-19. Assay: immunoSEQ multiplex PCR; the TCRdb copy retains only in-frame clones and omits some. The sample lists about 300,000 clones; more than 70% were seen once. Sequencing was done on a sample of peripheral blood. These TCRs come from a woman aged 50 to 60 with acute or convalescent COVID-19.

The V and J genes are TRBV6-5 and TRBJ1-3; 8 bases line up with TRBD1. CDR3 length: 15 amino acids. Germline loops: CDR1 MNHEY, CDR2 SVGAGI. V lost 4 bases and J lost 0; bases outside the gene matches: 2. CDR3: CASSLGQGSGNTIYF. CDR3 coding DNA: TGTGCCAGCAGTTTAGGACAGGGCTCTGGAAACACCATATATTTT.

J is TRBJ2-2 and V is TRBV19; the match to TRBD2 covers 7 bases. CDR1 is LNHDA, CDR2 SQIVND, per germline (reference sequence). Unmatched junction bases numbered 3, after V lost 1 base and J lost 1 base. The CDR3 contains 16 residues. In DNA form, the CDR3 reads TGTGCCAGTAGTATAGCTGGCGGGAGGAACACCGGGGAGCTGTTTTTT. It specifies CASSIAGGRNTGELFF. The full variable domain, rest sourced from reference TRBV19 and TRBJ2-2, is DGGITQSPKYLFRKEGQNVTLSCEQNLNHDAMYWYRQDPGQGLRLIYYSQIVNDFQKGDIAEGYSVSREKKESFPLTVTSAQKNPTAFYLCASSIAGGRNTGELFFGEGSRLTVL.

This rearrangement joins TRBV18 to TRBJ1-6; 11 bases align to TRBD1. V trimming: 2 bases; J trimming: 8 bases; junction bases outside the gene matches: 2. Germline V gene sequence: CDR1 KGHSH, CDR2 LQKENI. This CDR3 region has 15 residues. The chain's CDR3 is CASSPGTGGDSPLHF. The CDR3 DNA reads TGTGCCAGCTCACCAGGGACAGGGGGTGATTCACCCCTCCACTTT.

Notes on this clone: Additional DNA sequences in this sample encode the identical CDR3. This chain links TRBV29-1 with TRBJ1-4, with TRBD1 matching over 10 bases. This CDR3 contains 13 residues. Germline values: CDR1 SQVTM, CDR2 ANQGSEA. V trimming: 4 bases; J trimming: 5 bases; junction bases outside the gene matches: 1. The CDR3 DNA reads TGCAGCGTTGGGACAGGGGGGAATGAAAAACTGTTTTTT. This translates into CSVGTGGNEKLFF.

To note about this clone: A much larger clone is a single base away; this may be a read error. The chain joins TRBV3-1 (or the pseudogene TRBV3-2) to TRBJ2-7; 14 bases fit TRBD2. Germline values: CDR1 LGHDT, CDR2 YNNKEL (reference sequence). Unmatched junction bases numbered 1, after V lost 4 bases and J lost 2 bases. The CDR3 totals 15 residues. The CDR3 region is CASSLGLAGAYEQYF. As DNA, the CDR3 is TGTGCCAGCAGCCTGGGACTAGCGGGAGCCTACGAGCAGTACTTC.

CDR3 DNA: TGTGCCAGCAGCTTCGGACTAGCGCAGTACAATGAGCAGTTCTTC. Amino acid sequence: CASSFGLAQYNEQFF. V is TRBV11-2 and J is TRBJ2-1; 9 bases fit TRBD2. This CDR3 region has 15 residues. Trimming at V came to 3 bases and at J to 4 bases, leaving 4 bases not matched to a gene. Germline CDR1 is SGHAT and CDR2 is FQNNGV.

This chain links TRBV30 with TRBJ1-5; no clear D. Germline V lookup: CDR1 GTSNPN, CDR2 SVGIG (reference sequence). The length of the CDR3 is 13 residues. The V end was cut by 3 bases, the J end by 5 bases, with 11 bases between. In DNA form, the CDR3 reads TGTGCCTGGAGCCCCCGCCGCGATCAGCCCCAGCATTTT. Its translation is CAWSPRRDQPQHF.

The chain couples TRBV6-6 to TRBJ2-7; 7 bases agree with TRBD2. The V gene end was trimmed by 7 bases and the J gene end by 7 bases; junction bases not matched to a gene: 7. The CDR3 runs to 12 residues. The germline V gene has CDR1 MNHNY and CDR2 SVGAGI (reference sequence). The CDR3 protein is CASNPGGGEQYF. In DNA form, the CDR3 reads TGTGCCAGCAATCCGGGGGGAGGAGAGCAGTACTTC.

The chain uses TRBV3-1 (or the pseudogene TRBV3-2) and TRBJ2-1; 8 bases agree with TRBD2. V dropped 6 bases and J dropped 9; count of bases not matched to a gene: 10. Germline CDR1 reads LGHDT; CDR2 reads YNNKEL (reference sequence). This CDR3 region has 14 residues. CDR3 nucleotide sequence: TGTGCCAGCAGTCGACCGGGACTAGAAACTGAGCAGTTCTTC. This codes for CASSRPGLETEQFF.

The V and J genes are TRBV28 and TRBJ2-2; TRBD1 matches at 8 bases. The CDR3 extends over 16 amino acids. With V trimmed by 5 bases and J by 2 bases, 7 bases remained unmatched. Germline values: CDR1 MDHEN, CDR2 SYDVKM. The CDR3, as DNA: TGTGCCAGCAGTCTTTTGACAGGGGTAAACACCGGGGAGCTGTTTTTT. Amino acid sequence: CASSLLTGVNTGELFF.

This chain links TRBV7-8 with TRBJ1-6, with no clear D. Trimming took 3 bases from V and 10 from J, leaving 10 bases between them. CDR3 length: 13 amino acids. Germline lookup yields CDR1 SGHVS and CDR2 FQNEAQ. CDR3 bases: TGTGCCAGCAGCTTGAGCGCGAAATCACCCCTCCACTTT. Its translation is CASSLSAKSPLHF.

The CDR3 protein is CASSQDHRGGTEAFF. In DNA, the CDR3 is TGTGCCAGCAGCCAAGATCACAGGGGGGGCACTGAAGCTTTCTTT. The rearrangement joins TRBV3-1 (or the pseudogene TRBV3-2) to TRBJ1-1, with 8 bases identical to TRBD1. Germline V lookup: CDR1 LGHDT, CDR2 YNNKEL (reference sequence). The CDR3 is 15 amino acids. V lost 0 bases and J lost 4; bases outside the gene matches: 4.

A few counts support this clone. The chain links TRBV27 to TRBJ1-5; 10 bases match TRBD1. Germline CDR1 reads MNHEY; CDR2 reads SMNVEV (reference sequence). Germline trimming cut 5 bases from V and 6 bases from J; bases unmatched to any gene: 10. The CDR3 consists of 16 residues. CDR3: CASSRYQGTGVQPQHF. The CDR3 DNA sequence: TGTGCCAGCAGTCGATACCAAGGGACAGGGGTTCAGCCCCAGCATTTT.

Here the CDR3 reads CASSQGQGSTEAFF. The CDR3 DNA is TGTGCCAGCAGCCAAGGACAGGGCTCCACTGAAGCTTTCTTT. The V and J genes are TRBV4-2 and TRBJ1-1, with 7 bases aligning to TRBD1. In germline, CDR1 is LGHNA, CDR2 YNFKEQ. Germline trimming cut 1 base from V and 4 bases from J; bases unmatched to any gene: 3. The CDR3 totals 14 residues.

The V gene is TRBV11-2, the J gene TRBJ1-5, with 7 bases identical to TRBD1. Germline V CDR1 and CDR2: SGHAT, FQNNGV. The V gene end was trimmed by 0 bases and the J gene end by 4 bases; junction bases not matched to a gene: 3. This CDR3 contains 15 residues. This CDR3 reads CASSLDTGANQPQHF. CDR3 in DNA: TGTGCCAGCAGCTTAGATACAGGGGCTAATCAGCCCCAGCATTTT.

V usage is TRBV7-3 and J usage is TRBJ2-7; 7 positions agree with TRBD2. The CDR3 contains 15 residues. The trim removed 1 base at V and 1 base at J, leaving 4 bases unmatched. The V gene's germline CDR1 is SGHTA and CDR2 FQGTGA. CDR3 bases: TGTGCCAGCAGCTTAAGTGCTAGCGGATCCTACGAGCAGTACTTC. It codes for CASSLSASGSYEQYF.

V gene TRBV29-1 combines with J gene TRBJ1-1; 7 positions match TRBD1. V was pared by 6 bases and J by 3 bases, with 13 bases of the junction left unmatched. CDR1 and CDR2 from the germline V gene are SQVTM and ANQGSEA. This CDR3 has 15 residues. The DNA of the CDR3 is TGCAGCGTCGATACCACAGGGGACATATACACTGAAGCTTTCTTT. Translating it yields CSVDTTGDIYTEAFF. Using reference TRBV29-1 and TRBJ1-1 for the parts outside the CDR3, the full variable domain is SAVISQKPSRDICQRGTSLTIQCQVDSQVTMMFWYRQQPGQSLTLIATANQGSEATYESGFVIDKFPISRPNLTFSTLTVSNMSPEDSSIYLCSVDTTGDIYTEAFFGQGTRLTVV.

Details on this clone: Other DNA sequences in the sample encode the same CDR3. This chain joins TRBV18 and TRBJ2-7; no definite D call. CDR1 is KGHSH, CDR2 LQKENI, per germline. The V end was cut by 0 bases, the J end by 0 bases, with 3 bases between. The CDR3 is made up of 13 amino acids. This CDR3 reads CASSPPNSYEQYF. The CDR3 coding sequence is TGTGCCAGCTCACCACCCAACTCCTACGAGCAGTACTTC.